The clone carrying this T cell receptor (beta chain) has just a few counts. The antigen is undetermined. These data come from a study of T cell repertoires in cytomegalovirus infection. Study background: Recently identified HLA-C-restricted CMV epitopes and well-studied HLA-B-restricted CMV epitopes were used by the study.

Findings of the study overall: The study found HLA-C-restricted CMV-specific TCR beta clonotypes dominating the ex vivo response.

One entry per CDR3 protein results from TCRdb running MiXCR on the reads. The profile shows under 850,000 distinct CDR3 sequences, around 32% of them singletons. CDR1 DFQATT and CDR2 SNEGSKA come from the germline V gene (reference sequence). The V gene end was trimmed by 4 bases and the J gene end by 8 bases; junction bases not matched to a gene: 10. This CDR3 spans 15 amino acids. The J gene is TRBJ2-1, the V gene TRBV20-1; 11 bases align to TRBD2. Here the sequenced sample was cultured PBMCs, taken from culture after CMV antigen stimulation. The clonotype originates from a human donor in good health (CMV status not recorded). Some clones in this sample may be carry-over from other donors' samples. CDR3 DNA sequence: TGCAGTGCTATCCTTGCTAGCGGGAGGTCTCATGAGCAGTTCTTC. Its protein product is CSAILASGRSHEQFF.